The source of this TCR beta chain is a study of breast tumors, draining lymph nodes, adjacent tissues. The CDR3 covers 16 residues. V lost 4 bases to trimming and J lost 3 bases, with 16 bases between them. CDR1 is SGHNT and CDR2 is YYREEE in the germline V gene (reference sequence). Broader study findings: Findings are consistent with lymph node origin and intratumoral expansion of most tumor T cells.

TCRdb re-derived calls from the multiplex PCR reads in MiXCR, one entry per CDR3 protein. The sample has under 350,000 distinct CDR3 sequences, over 25% seen once; the top ten hold under 1.2%. Samples came from axillary lymph nodes draining the breast cancer. As to this clonotype: Its antigen is not known.

The chain joins TRBV5-4 to TRBJ2-2; D is perhaps TRBD1 (7 bases). The specimen was axillary lymph node tissue. This receptor was taken from a female donor with breast cancer. Some clones in this sample may be carry-over from other donors' samples. The CDR3 DNA sequence: TGTGCCAGCAGCCCGCAGGGGGGCCATGACACCGGGGAGCTGTTTTTT. It encodes CASSPQGGHDTGELFF.